This T cell receptor (beta chain) was recorded in a study of OX40 agonist ivuxolimab in advanced cancers. Looking at the study overall: Ivuxolimab was a fully human IgG2 agonistic monoclonal antibody targeting the costimulatory receptor OX40 (CD134). Intravenous ivuxolimab was administered to patients every 2 weeks at six dose levels: 0.01, 0.1, 0.3, 1.5, 3 and 10 mg/kg. Among the approximately 50 dose-escalation patients, some 19 had hepatocellular carcinoma, roughly 15 melanoma, 9 renal cell carcinoma and 9 head and neck cancer. In the dose-escalation cohort, approximately 80% of patients were male, and the mean age was approximately 60 years with a range of 23 to 79. Patients were allowed to have had prior anti-PD-1, anti-PD-L1 or anti-CTLA-4 therapy, and approximately 40% of the dose-escalation patients had been treated with checkpoint inhibitors. Three dose-escalation patients achieved partial responses, one with hepatocellular carcinoma and two with cutaneous melanoma. The point of sequencing TCRbeta in the periphery was to test whether ivuxolimab changed TCR sequence diversity and drove clonal T-cell expansion. The monotherapy dose-escalation portion (N = 52 patients) of the phase I ivuxolimab trial is reported in the paper.

To sequence the TCRbeta CDR3 region, genomic DNA was isolated from the sorted cells. The immunoSEQ Assay was used to sequence the TCRbeta CDR3 regions. TCRdb retrieved this table from immuneACCESS and kept in-frame rearrangements only. Not all clones are present; in checked studies, unresolved V genes account for under half, and no reason is known for the remainder. The sample data list 5,000 to 7,500 clones, and 79% of these were observed just once. The top ten clonotypes cover roughly 28% of the sample. Trimming takes 0 bases off V and 3 bases off J; junction bases not matched to a gene: 5. The CDR3 runs 16 amino acids, cysteine and phenylalanine included. Just CDR3 DNA is preserved here, 48 bases in frame from base 1. CDR1 and CDR2 (SGDLS, YYNGEE) derive from the germline V gene. A remark on this clone: The antigen it recognizes is unknown. Per-base quality was not reported, and no clone a single base away is much larger than it.

The paper's findings and limits, for the study overall: Low levels of normalized T-cell clonal expansion were also seen in some patients who did not respond. Which antigens the clonally expanded peripheral T cells were specific for was not determined. Clonal expansion of both CD4+ and CD8+ blood T cells was observed from baseline to week 6 at doses 0.1 to 3.0 mg/kg. After ivuxolimab, CD8+ T cells had more expanded clones than CD4+ T cells on average. In the 0.1-3.0 mg/kg groups, partial responders were among the patients with the lowest normalized peripheral clonal expansion, particularly in CD8+ T cells.

Patients with a history of autoimmune disease or receiving systemic immunosuppression were excluded from the trial. Peripheral blood for TCR sequencing was drawn from every dose cohort at baseline, at cycle 4 day 1 and at cycle 7 day 1. Samples were obtained from an open-label, multicenter, first-in-human phase I dose-escalation trial of ivuxolimab. Adults with locally advanced or metastatic melanoma, renal cell carcinoma, hepatocellular carcinoma or head and neck squamous cell carcinoma were enrolled in the trial. CD4+ and CD8+ T cells were sorted separately from peripheral blood before TCR sequencing.

The chain joins TRBV9 to TRBJ2-3; TRBD2 agrees with 9 junctional bases. The sequencing here drew on CD4+ or CD8+ T cells sorted from blood, taken in a trial of the OX40 agonist ivuxolimab. The TCR sequence derives from an adult with an advanced solid tumor such as melanoma, head and neck, liver or kidney cancer. The CDR3 here reads CASSVGVAGVTDTQYF. The sequenced DNA is TGTGCCAGCAGCGTAGGAGTAGCGGGAGTAACAGATACGCAGTATTTT.